The next 4 T cell receptor beta chains were all read from a single sample in a study of blood T cells in healthy people across ages. Alongside a J-beta primer mix, a sample-barcoded 5' primer served in a second PCR lasting roughly 6 to 12 cycles. One entry per CDR3 protein, called by TCRdb with MiXCR from the 5' RACE reads. Of 850,000 to 1,100,000 distinct CDR3 sequences listed, about two fifths were seen once; the top ten hold about an eighth. Sequences were obtained from blood. The receptors originated from a man aged 18 to 35 in good health.

This clonotype was observed a single time. The V gene is TRBV12-3 or TRBV12-4, the J gene TRBJ1-1; 9 bases map to TRBD1. The V gene end was trimmed by 6 bases and the J gene end by 0 bases; junction bases not matched to a gene: 5. This CDR3 comprises 15 residues. CDR3 region: CASSDRGKMNTEAFF. The CDR3 coding sequence is TGTGCCAGCAGCGACAGGGGGAAAATGAACACTGAAGCTTTCTTT.

This clonotype was counted a few times. The gene calls are TRBV4-1 and TRBJ1-1, with D uncertain. Trimming left V 4 bases short and J 5 bases short, with 14 bases between. This CDR3 contains 14 residues. Germline V lookup: CDR1 MGHRA, CDR2 YSYEKL. The CDR3 is CASSPTGSGTEAFF. DNA for the CDR3: TGCGCCAGCAGCCCTACCGGGTCGGGGACTGAAGCTTTCTTT.

This chain links TRBV4-1 with TRBJ1-5, with 8 nucleotides matching TRBD1. CDR3 length: 16 residues. In germline, CDR1 is MGHRA, CDR2 YSYEKL. Trimming cost V 0 bases and J 0 bases; bases outside gene matches: 1. The CDR3 DNA sequence: TGCGCCAGCAGCCAAGAGACAGGGGATAGCAATCAGCCCCAGCATTTT. It yields the protein CASSQETGDSNQPQHF.

This clonotype was counted only a few times. J is TRBJ1-6 and V is TRBV7-2, with 8 bases that match TRBD1. The CDR3 runs 14 residues. CDR1 SGHTA and CDR2 FQGNSA come from the germline V gene. Losses at the gene ends were 4 bases for V and 11 bases for J; bases not matched to a gene: 7. CDR3 region: CASSSPTGAPPLHF. For the CDR3, the DNA is TGTGCCAGCAGCTCCCCGACAGGGGCCCCACCCCTCCACTTT.